Following are 20 T cell receptor beta chains from one sample sequenced in a study of response to subunit inactivated influenza vaccine. TCRdb re-called the RT-PCR reads with MiXCR, one entry per CDR3 protein. Here the sample spans 590,000 or so distinct CDR3 sequences, approximately 15% being singletons. This material consisted of PBMCs from blood, taken 14 to 15 days before vaccination. These receptors were obtained from a man aged 45-65 years who received an inactivated influenza vaccine.

This clonotype was seen repeatedly, ten times or more. Given a much more abundant clone one base away, this may be a read error. This chain links TRBV6-5 with TRBJ2-7, with 7 bases identical to TRBD1. Trimming took 5 bases from V and 5 from J; bases not matched to a gene: 3. The CDR3 extends over 12 amino acids. The germline V gene encodes CDR1 MNHEY and CDR2 SVGAGI. The CDR3 here is CASSTTGNEQYF. CDR3 nucleotide sequence: TGTGCCAGCAGTACGACAGGGAACGAGCAGTACTTC.

Only a few counts were recorded for this clonotype. J is TRBJ2-5 and V is TRBV18; no firm D call. Germline-derived CDR1 and CDR2 are KGHSH and LQKENI. V lost 6 bases and J lost 7, with 12 bases in between. CDR3 length: 12 amino acids. The CDR3 DNA reads as TGTGCCAGCTCCCGAGACCTTTGGACCCAGTACTTC. As protein: CASSRDLWTQYF. The whole variable domain, filled in from reference TRBV18 and TRBJ2-5, reads NAGVMQNPRHLVRRRGQEARLRCSPMKGHSHVYWYRQLPEEGLKFMVYLQKENIIDESGMPKERFSAEFPKEGPSILRIQQVVRGDSAAYFCASSRDLWTQYFGPGTRLLVL.

This clonotype was recorded a few times. The chain combines TRBV6-1 with TRBJ2-1; unclear D gene. CDR1 and CDR2 from the germline V gene are MNHNS and SASEGT. This CDR3 spans 14 amino acids. Between the trimmed V and J ends, which lost 6 bases and 5 bases, there was a span of 14 bases. CDR3 residues: CASSPLYLDNEQFF. The CDR3 coding sequence is TGTGCCAGCAGCCCCCTCTACCTTGACAATGAGCAGTTCTTC.

This chain joins TRBV5-5 and TRBJ2-1; 8 nucleotides match TRBD2. With 3 bases clipped from V and 12 bases from J, the junction kept 14 bases outside the gene matches. In germline, CDR1 is SGHKS, CDR2 YYEKEE (reference sequence). This CDR3 is built from 15 residues. CDR3 loop: CASSWAGGREAGQFF. The CDR3 coding sequence is TGTGCCAGCAGCTGGGCGGGGGGCCGGGAGGCCGGGCAGTTCTTC.

This clonotype was observed a handful of times. The rearrangement links TRBV20-1 to TRBJ1-5; D gene unclear. Trimming took off 7 bases at V and 0 bases at J, with 13 bases between the two ends. CDR1 DFQATT and CDR2 SNEGSKA come from the germline V gene (reference sequence). The length of the CDR3 is 14 residues. CDR3 residues: CSVSEVDSNQPQHF. The CDR3 nucleotides read TGCAGTGTGTCCGAGGTTGATAGCAATCAGCCCCAGCATTTT.

The V and J genes are TRBV5-1 and TRBJ1-2; D uncertain. The CDR3 consists of 14 residues. V lost 0 bases and J 3 bases, leaving 9 bases between the germline ends. Germline V CDR1 and CDR2: SGHRS, YFSETQ. The CDR3 here is CASSLADGHYGYTF. CDR3 coding DNA: TGCGCCAGCAGCTTGGCCGACGGGCACTATGGCTACACCTTC.

This rearrangement joins TRBV5-1 to TRBJ2-2, with D perhaps matching TRBD1 or TRBD2 (5 bases each). CDR3 length: 15 residues. The V end was cut by 4 bases, the J end by 1 base, with 11 bases between. Per the germline V gene, CDR1 is SGHRS and CDR2 is YFSETQ. The CDR3 DNA is TGCGCCAGCAGCACCTCGGGACGGAACACCGGGGAGCTGTTTTTT. Encoded protein: CASSTSGRNTGELFF.

The chain links TRBV5-1 to TRBJ1-4, with 8 bases fitting TRBD1. CDR1 and CDR2 from the germline V gene are SGHRS and YFSETQ. This CDR3 region has 17 residues. Unmatched junction bases numbered 13, after V lost 2 bases and J lost 7 bases. The CDR3 reads CASSFGRDRYIGEKLFF. CDR3 nucleotides: TGCGCCAGCAGCTTTGGAAGGGACAGGTATATTGGTGAAAAACTGTTTTTT. Based on the CDR3 plus reference TRBV5-1 and TRBJ1-4, the full variable domain is KAGVTQTPRYLIKTRGQQVTLSCSPISGHRSVSWYQQTPGQGLQFLFEYFSETQRNKGNFPGRFSGRQFSNSRSEMNVSTLELGDSALYLCASSFGRDRYIGEKLFFGSGTQLSVL.

V and J are TRBV20-1 and TRBJ2-7, with a possible D match to TRBD2 (6 bases). CDR3 length: 15 amino acids. Trimming stripped 0 bases from V and 1 base from J, with 13 bases between. From germline, CDR1 is DFQATT and CDR2 SNEGSKA (reference sequence). The CDR3 bases are TGCAGTGCTAGAGATGGGACTTTCATTTCCTACGAGCAGTACTTC. Translating gives CSARDGTFISYEQYF.

This clonotype has only a few counts. The J gene is TRBJ2-7, the V gene TRBV29-1; a weak D match, TRBD1 (7 bases). The CDR3 contains 18 residues. Germline V lookup: CDR1 SQVTM, CDR2 ANQGSEA. V was pared by 0 bases and J by 6 bases, with 27 bases between. The CDR3 sequence: CSVEDCGGIRTGLCEQYF. As DNA, the CDR3 is TGCAGCGTTGAAGACTGTGGAGGGATCCGGACAGGCTTATGCGAGCAGTACTTC.

This chain links TRBV15 with TRBJ2-4; a possible D gene is TRBD2 (5 bases). The V gene lost 8 bases and the J gene lost 3 bases, with 11 bases spanning the gap. The germline V gene encodes CDR1 LNHNV and CDR2 YYDKDF (reference sequence). The CDR3 has 13 residues. Here the CDR3 DNA reads TGTGCCACCTCCGGGGTAGGCAAAAACATTCAGTACTTC. Its protein is CATSGVGKNIQYF. The entire variable domain, with the rest obtained from reference TRBV15 and TRBJ2-4, is as follows: DAMVIQNPRYQVTQFGKPVTLSCSQTLNHNVMYWYQQKSSQAPKLLFHYYDKDFNNEADTPDNFQSRRPNTSFCFLDIRSPGLGDTAMYLCATSGVGKNIQYFGAGTRLSVL.

In this sample, this clonotype turned up a few times. The V and J genes are TRBV4-3 and TRBJ2-7; D ambiguous. Germline assignment: CDR1 LGHNA and CDR2 YSLEER. The CDR3 consists of 15 residues. Deletions cut 0 bases from V and 3 bases from J, with 12 bases between. CDR3: CASSQEEGAYYEQYF. For the CDR3, the DNA is TGCGCCAGCAGCCAAGAGGAAGGAGCCTACTACGAGCAGTACTTC.

The chain recombines TRBV7-6 with TRBJ2-7, with 8 positions matching TRBD2. Germline loops: CDR1 SGHVS, CDR2 FNYEAQ. V shed 7 bases and J 0 bases; nucleotides not matched to a gene: 11. The CDR3 is made up of 16 amino acids. Here the CDR3 DNA reads TGTGCCAGCATCAAAGGTCCGGGGGGGTCCTCCTACGAGCAGTACTTC. Protein sequence: CASIKGPGGSSYEQYF.

On this clonotype itself: Mismatch with germline at one junction end may stem from a read error. The gene calls are TRBV3-1 and TRBJ2-1, with 10 bases fitting TRBD2. CDR3 size: 16 residues. CDR1 is LGHDT and CDR2 is YNNKEL in the germline V gene (reference sequence). CDR3 DNA: TGTGCCAGCATCCAAGTCCGGACTAGCGGCTTAGGTGAGCAGTTCTTC. Amino acids: CASIQVRTSGLGEQFF.

This clonotype appeared a few times. The chain combines TRBV28 with TRBJ2-7; unclear D gene. V was clipped by 6 bases and J by 6 bases, with 18 bases between them. The CDR3 is made up of 14 amino acids. The germline gives CDR1 MDHEN, CDR2 SYDVKM. CDR3 nucleotide sequence: TGTGCCAGCAGCGGCAGGAAGGTTGTCTCCGAGCAGTACTTC. It specifies CASSGRKVVSEQYF.

This clonotype was seen ten or more times. The rearrangement links TRBV12-3 or TRBV12-4 to TRBJ1-4; 7 bases agree with TRBD1. The CDR3 is made up of 15 amino acids. Trimming at V came to 5 bases and at J to 7 bases, leaving 10 bases not matched to a gene. Here the CDR3 DNA reads TGTGCCAGCAGTCCCTTACAGGGGAAGGGTGAAAAACTGTTTTTT. Amino acids: CASSPLQGKGEKLFF.

This clonotype was found a few times. The chain recombines TRBV2 with TRBJ1-5; 7 bases match TRBD1. The CDR3 is 15 amino acids. Germline V gene data show CDR1 as SNHLY and CDR2 as FYNNEI. V lost 6 bases to trimming and J lost 0 bases; unmatched junction nucleotides: 5. The CDR3 protein is CASSWDRYSNQPQHF. CDR3 bases: TGTGCCAGCAGCTGGGACAGATATAGCAATCAGCCCCAGCATTTT.

This clonotype was observed a handful of times. The chain carries TRBV5-1 and TRBJ2-5; 8 nucleotides match TRBD1. The V gene end was trimmed by 2 bases and the J gene end by 2 bases; junction bases not matched to a gene: 8. In germline, CDR1 is SGHRS, CDR2 YFSETQ. The CDR3 has 16 amino acids. CDR3 nucleotides: TGCGCCAGCAGCTTCGGGGCACAGGGGGGACAAGAGACCCAGTACTTC. Translating gives CASSFGAQGGQETQYF.

This chain connects TRBV7-3 to TRBJ2-5; possible D gene TRBD1, 6 bases. Germline CDR1 is SGHTA and CDR2 is FQGTGA. V was trimmed by 3 bases and J by 5 bases, leaving 16 bases between them. The CDR3 length is 15 residues. The CDR3 bases are TGTGCCAGCAGCTTTGCCCCAGGGGTCGGGGAGACCCAGTACTTC. Translation: CASSFAPGVGETQYF.

V and J are TRBV11-2 and TRBJ1-1; no reliable D call. The CDR3 length is 16 residues. Between the trimmed V and J ends, which lost 3 bases and 4 bases, there was a span of 18 bases. Per the germline V gene, CDR1 is SGHAT and CDR2 is FQNNGV. This CDR3 is CASSFISSTWGTEAFF. The CDR3 DNA follows: TGTGCCAGCAGCTTTATAAGTTCAACTTGGGGCACTGAAGCTTTCTTT.